Below, 12 T cell receptor beta chains from the same sample are listed, as sequenced in a study of tumor-infiltrating lymphocytes in primary liver carcinoma. A constant-region primer primed TCR beta cDNA synthesis from 400 to 600 ng of total RNA. Sequencing libraries for TCR beta derived from three nested multiplex PCR rounds that used slightly modified ARM-PCR. It was with TRBV1-TRBV30 forward primers and a C-beta reverse primer that the first two PCR rounds were run, at 10 to 11 cycles each. From the multiplex PCR reads, TCRdb called clonotypes with MiXCR, one entry per CDR3 protein. Of about 200,000 distinct CDR3 sequences listed, less than 65% were seen once; the top ten hold 6% to 8.5%. They got blood RNA out of unsorted whole blood and also pulled out germline DNA. The source material was peripheral blood. Source of these receptors: a woman in her sixties or seventies with primary liver carcinoma and hepatitis B virus infection.

This clonotype has just a few counts. V usage is TRBV7-9 and J usage is TRBJ1-1; no firm D call. V was trimmed by 5 bases and J by 1 base, leaving 8 bases between them. The CDR3 length is 13 residues. Germline V CDR1 and CDR2: SEHNR, FQNEAQ (reference sequence). CDR3 sequence: CASSQWANTEAFF. The CDR3 nucleotides are TGTGCCAGCAGCCAATGGGCGAACACTGAAGCTTTCTTT.

The chain joins TRBV5-1 to TRBJ1-1; 7 bases are shared with TRBD1. Germline V gene lookup returns CDR1 SGHRS and CDR2 YFSETQ. V was clipped by 3 bases and J by 5 bases; unmatched bases: 10. CDR3 length: 15 residues. The CDR3 DNA reads TGCGCCAGCAGCTCCGACAGGGAAGTGGGGACTGAAGCTTTCTTT. Protein product: CASSSDREVGTEAFF.

Comments on this clonotype: Just one base apart from a much larger clone, this may be a read error. This rearrangement joins TRBV6-1 to TRBJ2-3; TRBD1 agrees at 7 bases. Germline V lookup: CDR1 MNHNS, CDR2 SASEGT. V dropped 4 bases and J dropped 1; count of bases not matched to a gene: 11. The CDR3 contains 17 residues. CDR3 bases: TGTGCCAGCAGTGTAATGCCGAGACAGGGCGGCACAGATACGCAGTATTTT. It encodes CASSVMPRQGGTDTQYF.

This clonotype was observed many times. This rearrangement joins TRBV5-5 to TRBJ2-1; 9 bases map to TRBD2. CDR3 length equals 15 residues. Germline CDR1 reads SGHKS; CDR2 reads YYEKEE (reference sequence). V gave up 0 bases and J gave up 7 bases; unmatched junction bases: 5. CDR3 loop: CASSLDELAGNEQFF. As DNA, the CDR3 is TGTGCCAGCAGCTTGGATGAGCTAGCGGGGAATGAGCAGTTCTTC.

In regard to this clonotype: A read error may account for a junction end that differs from germline. The chain carries TRBV28 and TRBJ2-4; D gene ambiguous. There are 17 residues in the CDR3. Germline-derived CDR1 and CDR2 are MDHEN and SYDVKM. This CDR3 is CTSSFKYGQPEKNIQYF. CDR3 bases: TGTACCAGCAGTTTCAAATATGGGCAACCTGAAAAAAACATTCAGTACTTC.

With regard to this clonotype: A read error may account for a junction end that differs from germline. The chain is built from TRBV11-2 and TRBJ2-7; either TRBD1 or TRBD2 may fit D (5 bases each). The CDR3 is 13 residues long. The germline V gene has CDR1 SGHAT and CDR2 FQNNGV. CDR3 residues: CASSRERGHEQYF. The CDR3 DNA reads TGTGCCAGCAGTAGAGAGAGGGGCCACGAACAGTACTTC.

The table lists this clonotype with a few counts. The J gene is TRBJ2-6, the V gene TRBV28; 9 bases match TRBD1. V was pared by 5 bases and J by 1 base, with 3 bases of the junction left unmatched. The germline gives CDR1 MDHEN, CDR2 SYDVKM. There are 16 residues in the CDR3. The CDR3 region has the DNA TGTGCCAGCAGTCGACAGGGGGGGTCTGGGGCCAACGTCCTGACTTTC. Translated, it gives CASSRQGGSGANVLTF.

In regard to this clonotype: At one of its ends the junction is not consistent with the germline gene, which may arise from a read error. The chain has TRBV4-2 and TRBJ2-7; 10 bases are shared with TRBD2. This CDR3 has 15 residues. Germline lookup yields CDR1 LGHNA and CDR2 YNFKEQ. The CDR3 DNA reads TGTGTCAGCAACCAACAGCGGGAGGGCGGGCACGAGCGGTACTTC. Residues: CVSNQQREGGHERYF.

Turning to this clonotype: A much larger clone sits a single nucleotide away, making a read error possible. Here the CDR3 omits its conserved ending phenylalanine or tryptophan, so a read error is the likely source. The chain links TRBV4-1 to TRBJ2-7; 9 bases match TRBD1. The J segment lost 4 bases and the V segment lost 0 bases, leaving 4 bases of the junction unmatched. Germline V gene lookup returns CDR1 MGHRA and CDR2 YSYEKL. This CDR3 is 15 amino acids long. This chain's CDR3 is CASSQDPGTGYEQYL. The CDR3, as DNA: TGCGCCAGCAGCCAAGACCCCGGGACAGGGTACGAGCAGTACTTA.

V is TRBV7-9 and J is TRBJ2-1; a possible D gene is TRBD2 (6 bases). Germline loops: CDR1 SEHNR, CDR2 FQNEAQ (reference sequence). The CDR3 consists of 18 residues. Trimming shortened V by 5 bases and J by 6 bases, and 26 bases separated the two germline ends. The CDR3 spells CASSRATGLLTGSNEQFF. CDR3 sequence (DNA): TGTGCCAGCAGCCGGGCGACGGGACTTCTCACGGGGTCCAATGAGCAGTTCTTC.

This clonotype occurred many times. The chain recombines TRBV6-5 with TRBJ1-1, with D possibly TRBD1 on 6 matching bases. V shed 10 bases and J shed 5 bases, with 14 bases lying between them. The CDR3 runs 12 residues. Germline CDR1 is MNHEY and CDR2 is SVGAGI. The CDR3 DNA sequence: TGTGCCACGGGGGCGCTTCTAACTGAAGCTTTCTTT. This encodes CATGALLTEAFF.

The rearrangement links TRBV30 to TRBJ2-1; 9 nucleotides line up with TRBD2. The germline CDR1 and CDR2 sequences are GTSNPN and SVGIG (reference sequence). Trimming took 5 bases from V and 2 from J; bases not matched to a gene: 4. This CDR3 has 14 amino acids. CDR3 nucleotides: TGTGCCTGGGACGGACTAGCGACCTACAATGAGCAGTTCTTC. This encodes CAWDGLATYNEQFF.